These 19 T cell receptor beta chains came from one sample sequenced in a study of cytomegalovirus exposure and HLA in healthy donors. Libraries were prepared by immunoSEQ multiplex PCR; TCRdb keeps only in-frame clonotypes and omits some of them. The table lists 150,000 to 200,000 clones, about 87% of them singletons. Sequences were obtained from PBMCs. The receptors come from a woman in her twenties or thirties in good health and CMV-seronegative.

The rearrangement uses TRBV11-2 and TRBJ1-2, with D possibly being TRBD1 (5 bases). The CDR3 runs to 15 residues. V lost 0 bases to trimming and J lost 6 bases, with 14 bases between them. Germline V gives CDR1 SGHAT, CDR2 FQNNGV. The CDR3 DNA is TGTGCCAGCAGCTTAGACCCAGGGAGGGCAGATGGCTACACCTTC. It codes for CASSLDPGRADGYTF.

J is TRBJ1-3 and V is TRBV4-1; maybe TRBD1 (6 bases). Germline CDR1 reads MGHRA; CDR2 reads YSYEKL. There are 16 residues in the CDR3. Trimming cost V 0 bases and J 2 bases, with 11 bases left between them. CDR3 DNA sequence: TGCGCCAGCAGCCAAGATCAACAGGGTGCTGGAAACACCATATATTTT. This sequence encodes CASSQDQQGAGNTIYF.

The V gene is TRBV5-1, the J gene TRBJ1-3, with D possibly matching TRBD1 (6 bases). Germline V gives CDR1 SGHRS, CDR2 YFSETQ. The CDR3 spans 15 residues. The V end was cut by 4 bases, the J end by 2 bases, with 13 bases between. The CDR3 bases are TGCGCCAGCAGCGCCACAGGGTTCACTGGAAACACCATATATTTT. It yields the protein CASSATGFTGNTIYF.

V gene TRBV14 combines with J gene TRBJ2-7; D is possibly TRBD2 (6 bases). The V gene lost 9 bases and the J gene lost 0 bases, with 12 bases spanning the gap. Germline V gives CDR1 SGHDN, CDR2 FVKESK. The length of the CDR3 is 13 residues. CDR3 nucleotides: TGTGCCAGGTTAGCGGTGAACTCCTACGAGCAGTACTTC. It translates to CARLAVNSYEQYF.

V usage is TRBV6-1 and J usage is TRBJ2-2, with 9 bases aligning to TRBD1. The V segment lost 11 bases and the J segment 4 bases; nucleotides outside the gene matches: 8. Germline CDR1 MNHNS, CDR2 SASEGT. This CDR3 region has 14 residues. CDR3 nucleotides: TGTGCCGGCAACAGGGGGCTGGGCACCGGGGAGCTGTTTTTT. It encodes CAGNRGLGTGELFF.

Only a few counts were recorded for this clone. As DNA, the CDR3 is TGTGCCACCAGCAGCAGGGGGCAAGGTGATCGTTCACCCCTCCACTTT. It translates to CATSSRGQGDRSPLHF. The rearrangement joins TRBV15 to TRBJ1-6; 8 positions match TRBD1. From germline, CDR1 is LNHNV and CDR2 YYDKDF (reference sequence). This CDR3 has 16 residues. With 3 bases clipped from V and 9 bases from J, the junction kept 10 bases outside the gene matches.

This chain joins TRBV6-6 and TRBJ2-3; 7 nucleotides match TRBD1. The CDR3 loop spans 15 amino acids. J gave up 1 base and V 7 bases, and 8 bases lay outside the gene matches. Germline CDR1 is MNHNY and CDR2 is SVGAGI (reference sequence). The CDR3 DNA sequence: TGTGCCAGCACCTACTTAGGGGGCCGCACAGATACGCAGTATTTT. This sequence encodes CASTYLGGRTDTQYF.

The rearrangement joins TRBV5-1 to TRBJ2-5; D unclear. CDR1 is SGHRS and CDR2 is YFSETQ in the germline V gene. The CDR3 is 15 amino acids. V was pared by 4 bases and J by 0 bases, with 13 bases between. CDR3 nucleotide sequence: TGCGCCAGCAGCGACCTATACCGGGACCAAGAGACCCAGTACTTC. It encodes CASSDLYRDQETQYF.

The chain is built from TRBV7-9 and TRBJ2-1; 8 nucleotides align to TRBD2. V gave up 5 bases and J gave up 8 bases; unmatched junction bases: 5. Looked up from germline, CDR1 is SEHNR and CDR2 is FQNEAQ (reference sequence). The CDR3 is 13 amino acids. CDR3 region: CASSPGGVDEQFF. CDR3 coding DNA: TGTGCCAGCAGCCCCGGGGGGGTCGATGAGCAGTTCTTC.

The chain links TRBV9 to TRBJ2-1, with TRBD2 matching 9 bases. There are 15 residues in the CDR3. Losses at the gene ends were 4 bases for V and 9 bases for J; bases not matched to a gene: 11. The germline V gene encodes CDR1 SGDLS and CDR2 YYNGEE. CDR3 sequence reads: CASSPRVAGGGEQFF. Here the CDR3 DNA reads TGTGCCAGCAGCCCCCGCGTCGCGGGGGGGGGTGAGCAGTTCTTC.

The V gene is TRBV11-2, the J gene TRBJ2-3, with a possible D match to TRBD1 (6 bases). CDR1 SGHAT and CDR2 FQNNGV come from the germline V gene. V dropped 1 base and J dropped 2 bases, with 13 bases sitting between them. The CDR3 sequence is 16 residues long. As DNA, the CDR3 is TGTGCCAGCAGCTTAGCGTTAGGGGGTGACACAGATACGCAGTATTTT. Its protein product is CASSLALGGDTDTQYF.

This sequence joins TRBV29-1 and TRBJ2-1, with 9 bases lining up with TRBD2. The CDR3 has 16 amino acids. The J segment lost 1 base and the V segment lost 3 bases, leaving 7 bases of the junction unmatched. The V gene's germline CDR1 is SQVTM and CDR2 ANQGSEA. CDR3 DNA: TGCAGCGTTGAGGAGGTAGCGGGGGAATCCTACAATGAGCAGTTCTTC. Its translation is CSVEEVAGESYNEQFF.

This chain links TRBV5-4 with TRBJ2-5, with 7 bases that match TRBD1. The germline V gene encodes CDR1 SGHNT and CDR2 YYREEE (reference sequence). This CDR3 has 13 amino acids. V lost 6 bases to trimming and J lost 5 bases; unmatched junction nucleotides: 7. The CDR3 coding sequence is TGTGCCAGCAACGGACAGGTTGAGGAGACCCAGTACTTC. Protein sequence: CASNGQVEETQYF.

The V and J genes are TRBV21-1 and TRBJ1-2; whether TRBD1, the table's D call, matches the DNA was not checked. TRBV21-1 is tagged as a pseudogene. This CDR3 has 16 residues. CDR3 loop: CAITPGQGAGNYGYTF. CDR3 DNA: TGTGCCATTACCCCGGGACAGGGGGCGGGTAACTATGGCTACACCTTC.

The chain carries TRBV5-1 and TRBJ1-6, with 8 bases fitting TRBD1. Germline assignment: CDR1 SGHRS and CDR2 YFSETQ. There are 16 residues in the CDR3. V lost 3 bases and J lost 10; bases outside the gene matches: 12. Written as DNA, the CDR3 is TGCGCCAGCAGCTGGGGGCCCGGACAGGGAGACTCACCCCTCCACTTT. The encoded protein is CASSWGPGQGDSPLHF.

The genes are TRBV5-4 and TRBJ1-6; no clear D gene. The length of the CDR3 is 12 residues. Germline loops: CDR1 SGHNT, CDR2 YYREEE (reference sequence). The germline V and J ends were trimmed by 4 bases and 9 bases, with 8 bases remaining between them. The CDR3 DNA reads as TGTGCCAGCAGCCATACAGCTTCACCCCTCCACTTT. It is translated as CASSHTASPLHF.

This rearrangement joins TRBV7-9 to TRBJ2-1; no firm D call. Trimming cost V 7 bases and J 0 bases, with 7 bases left between them. Germline CDR1 and CDR2: SEHNR and FQNEAQ (reference sequence). This CDR3 is built from 13 residues. The CDR3 loop is CASNYYSYNEQFF. CDR3 coding DNA: TGTGCCAGCAACTACTACTCCTACAATGAGCAGTTCTTC.

The V and J genes are TRBV27 and TRBJ2-7, with D maybe TRBD2 (5 bases). Germline CDR1 is MNHEY and CDR2 is SMNVEV (reference sequence). V lost 3 bases, J lost 0 bases, and 12 bases lay in between. CDR3 length: 15 residues. CDR3: CASSFSSGSSYEQYF. The CDR3 nucleotides are TGTGCCAGCAGTTTTTCTTCGGGAAGCTCCTACGAGCAGTACTTC.

The V and J genes are TRBV10-3 and TRBJ2-3; 8 nucleotides line up with TRBD1. Trimming took 6 bases from V and 0 from J; bases not matched to a gene: 5. The germline gives CDR1 ENHRY, CDR2 SYGVKD. The CDR3 totals 15 residues. The CDR3 bases are TGTGCCATCAGCGCAGGGGGCGGGAGCACAGATACGCAGTATTTT. Translation: CAISAGGGSTDTQYF.